This TCR beta chain was profiled in a study of T cells after yellow fever vaccination. CDR3 length: 13 amino acids. Deletions cut 2 bases from V and 10 bases from J, with 12 bases between. Germline CDR1 and CDR2: SGHTA and FQGNSA. TCRdb reprocessed the 5' RACE reads with MiXCR, giving one entry per CDR3 protein. The sample has hundreds of thousands of distinct CDR3 sequences; less than 15% are singletons. Sequenced material: PBMCs, taken on the day of the yellow fever booster vaccination. This sequence originates from a man aged 25-45 years who received the YFV17D yellow fever vaccine. The chain recombines TRBV7-2 with TRBJ2-1; D is ambiguous. Here the CDR3 reads CASSLFESREQFF. The CDR3 DNA sequence: TGTGCCAGCAGCTTATTTGAGTCTAGAGAGCAGTTCTTC.